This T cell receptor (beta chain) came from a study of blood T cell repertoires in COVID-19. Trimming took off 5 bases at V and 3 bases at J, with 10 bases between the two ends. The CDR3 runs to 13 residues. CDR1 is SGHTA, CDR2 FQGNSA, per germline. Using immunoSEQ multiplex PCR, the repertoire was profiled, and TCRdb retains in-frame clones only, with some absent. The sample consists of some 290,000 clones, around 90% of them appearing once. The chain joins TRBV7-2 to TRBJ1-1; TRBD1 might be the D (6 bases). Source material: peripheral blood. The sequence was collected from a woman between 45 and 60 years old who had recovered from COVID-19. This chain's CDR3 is CASSIYRDTEAFF. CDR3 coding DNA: TGTGCCAGCAGCATATACAGGGACACTGAAGCTTTCTTT.